This TCR beta chain is drawn from a study of blood T cell repertoires in COVID-19. Study context: COVID-19 samples collected from the United States, Italy and Spain covered acute and convalescent phases.

Recruited during active infection, patients (from Seattle) were subsequently followed longitudinally. Original processing notes: Reference gene primer amplification gave estimated nucleated cell counts. Sequencing used immunoSEQ multiplex PCR; TCRdb keeps in-frame clones, though not all of them. V and J calls and clone size follow that table, whereas D and trimming were derived from the DNA. The sample carries under 200,000 clones, about 83% recorded once. Looked up from germline, CDR1 is MNHNS and CDR2 is SASEGT. The ends lost 0 bases at V and 1 base at J; junction bases unmatched: 7. This CDR3 is 17 amino acids long.

The receptor was isolated from a woman between 70 and 85 years old with COVID-19, enrolled during active disease. V usage is TRBV6-1 and J usage is TRBJ1-1, with 8 nucleotides matching TRBD1. The sequencing sample was made of peripheral blood. CDR3 nucleotides: TGTGCCAGCAGTGAAGCCGGCAGGGGGCGAAGGAACACTGAAGCTTTCTTT. It codes for CASSEAGRGRRNTEAFF.